A selection of T cell receptor beta chains follows, all from one sample in a study of T cell repertoires in cytomegalovirus infection. Each CDR3 protein gets one entry after TCRdb re-called the reads with MiXCR. Of about 52,000 distinct CDR3 sequences listed, over 15% are singletons. Their antigens remain unidentified. Sequencing used CD8+ T cells from cultured PBMCs, obtained from culture after CMV antigen stimulation. These receptors were taken from a human donor in good health (CMV status not recorded). Some clones in this sample may be carry-over from other donors' samples. The CDR3 runs from the conserved cysteine through the conserved F or W. The order of the fields is J gene, CDR3 length, D gene, clone size, V gene, CDR3 DNA, CDR3 protein. The D gene is left open where the match is weak. The listing skips clone size in some rows; elsewhere it reads once, few, many or a size class.

J: TRBJ1-5
length: 12
D: NA
size: many
V: TRBV7-9
DNA: TGTGCCAGCAGCTTAGGGGGACGGCCCCAGCATTTT
CDR3: CASSLGGRPQHF

J: TRBJ1-6
length: 16
D: TRBD1
size: NA
V: TRBV11-2
DNA: TGTGCCAGCAGCTCCGCCGGGACAGGGGCTAATTCACCCCTCCACTTT
CDR3: CASSSAGTGANSPLHF

J: TRBJ2-7
length: 15
D: NA
size: few
V: TRBV9
DNA: TGTGCCAGCAGCGTAGCGGGGCCCAATTCCTACGAGCAGTACTTC
CDR3: CASSVAGPNSYEQYF

J: TRBJ1-1
length: 13
D: NA
size: NA
V: TRBV7-6
DNA: TGTGCCAGCAGCTTAAGGGGGGGCACTGAAGCTTTCTTT
CDR3: CASSLRGGTEAFF

J: TRBJ2-5
length: 13
D: NA
size: few
V: TRBV7-9
DNA: TGTGCCAGCAGCTTAGTCCGAGGAGAGACCCAGTACTTC
CDR3: CASSLVRGETQYF

J: TRBJ1-2
length: 14
D: TRBD1
size: few
V: TRBV5-6
DNA: TGTGCCAGCAGCTTTCGCCAGGGGGTCTATGGCTACACCTTC
CDR3: CASSFRQGVYGYTF

J: TRBJ1-2
length: 13
D: NA
size: few
V: TRBV11-2
DNA: TGTGCCAGCAGCTTAGTATATGGGGATGGCTACACCTTC
CDR3: CASSLVYGDGYTF

J: TRBJ2-1
length: 15
D: NA
size: few
V: TRBV7-8
DNA: TGTGCCAGCAGCCTGAGTACCCGCTGGGATGGTGAGCAGTTCTTC
CDR3: CASSLSTRWDGEQFF

J: TRBJ1-5
length: 14
D: NA
size: NA
V: TRBV11-2
DNA: TGTGCCAGCAGCTCAGGGGCCTGGGGTCAGCCCCAGCATTTT
CDR3: CASSSGAWGQPQHF

J: TRBJ1-5
length: 16
D: TRBD1
size: few
V: TRBV7-2
DNA: TGTGCCAGCAGCTCCGGACAGGGTATAGTAGGGCAGCCCCAGCATTTT
CDR3: CASSSGQGIVGQPQHF

J: TRBJ2-1
length: 15
D: NA
size: NA
V: TRBV2
DNA: TGTGCCAGCAAGTTGGAGTCAGGGCCTTTGGATGAGCAGTTCTTC
CDR3: CASKLESGPLDEQFF

J: TRBJ2-7
length: 14
D: NA
size: NA
V: TRBV12-3/TRBV12-4
DNA: TGTGCCAGCAGTTCTGAGGAAGGGAACGACGAGCAGTACTTC
CDR3: CASSSEEGNDEQYF

J: TRBJ2-5
length: 15
D: NA
size: many
V: TRBV6-1
DNA: TGTGCCAGCCAGATGAACCCGGGTCTATCAGAGACCCAGTACTTC
CDR3: CASQMNPGLSETQYF

J: TRBJ2-1
length: 16
D: TRBD2
size: NA
V: TRBV7-9
DNA: TGTGCCAGCAGCCCCCAGAGCGGGGGGTCCTACAATGAGCAGTTCTTC
CDR3: CASSPQSGGSYNEQFF

J: TRBJ1-5
length: 16
D: NA
size: NA
V: TRBV7-9
DNA: TGTGCCAGCAGCTTCCACGGGAGTTGGGTGGATCAGCCCCAGCATTTT
CDR3: CASSFHGSWVDQPQHF

J: TRBJ2-1
length: 13
D: NA
size: NA
V: TRBV6-5
DNA: TGTGCCAGCAGTTACGCCCCCTACAATGAGCAGTTCTTC
CDR3: CASSYAPYNEQFF

J: TRBJ1-2
length: 16
D: NA
size: NA
V: TRBV7-9
DNA: TGTGCCAGCAGCTTAGATCTGGACAGAGGGAACTATGGCTACACCTTC
CDR3: CASSLDLDRGNYGYTF

J: TRBJ1-4
length: 13
D: TRBD1
size: few
V: TRBV29-1
DNA: TGCAGCGACCCGACAGGGGTTAGTGAAAAACTGTTTTTT
CDR3: CSDPTGVSEKLFF

J: TRBJ1-6
length: 14
D: NA
size: few
V: TRBV7-9
DNA: TGTGCCAGCACCAGAGGGGCTGGGAATTCACCCCTCCACTTT
CDR3: CASTRGAGNSPLHF

J: TRBJ1-2
length: 13
D: TRBD1
size: few
V: TRBV7-9
DNA: TGTGCCAGCAGCACTGACAGGGCGCATGGCTACACCTTC
CDR3: CASSTDRAHGYTF

J: TRBJ2-3
length: 15
D: NA
size: many
V: TRBV7-2
DNA: TGTGCCAGCAGCTTAGGGGTCCACCCGGGGGATACGCAGTATTTT
CDR3: CASSLGVHPGDTQYF

J: TRBJ2-7
length: 15
D: TRBD1
size: NA
V: TRBV7-1
DNA: TGTGCCAGCAGCTCGGGACAGGGGGGCCGCTACGAGCAGTACTTC
CDR3: CASSSGQGGRYEQYF

J: TRBJ2-3
length: 12
D: NA
size: NA
V: TRBV13
DNA: TGTGCCAGCAGCGACCCCCTGGATACGCAGTATTTT
CDR3: CASSDPLDTQYF

J: TRBJ1-1
length: 16
D: NA
size: few
V: TRBV7-8
DNA: TGTGCCAGCAGCTTAGACAGCTGGGACGAGAACACTGAAGCTTTCTTT
CDR3: CASSLDSWDENTEAFF

J: TRBJ2-2
length: 15
D: TRBD1
size: NA
V: TRBV7-2
DNA: TGTGCCAGCAGCGAGGGACAGGGGGGCACCGGGGAGCTGTTTTTT
CDR3: CASSEGQGGTGELFF

J: TRBJ1-5
length: 16
D: NA
size: few
V: TRBV19
DNA: TGTGCCAGTATGGGCAGGGGCCCCCCTAGCAATCAGCCCCAGCATTTT
CDR3: CASMGRGPPSNQPQHF

J: TRBJ1-2
length: 16
D: NA
size: many
V: TRBV7-9
DNA: TGTGCCAGCAGCTTAGTTGTGGGCCTTACTAACTATGGCTACACCTTC
CDR3: CASSLVVGLTNYGYTF

J: TRBJ2-5
length: 14
D: NA
size: NA
V: TRBV12-3/TRBV12-4
DNA: TGTGCCAGCAGTTTAGCTTTGAGGGGAGAGACCCAGTACTTC
CDR3: CASSLALRGETQYF

J: TRBJ2-7
length: 12
D: NA
size: few
V: TRBV6-6
DNA: TGTGCCAGCAGCCAGACAAGCTACGAGCAGTACTTC
CDR3: CASSQTSYEQYF

J: TRBJ1-2
length: 12
D: NA
size: few
V: TRBV11-2
DNA: TGTGCCAGCAGCCCGTTGGGTGGTGGCTACACCTTC
CDR3: CASSPLGGGYTF

J: TRBJ1-1
length: 14
D: NA
size: NA
V: TRBV5-6
DNA: TGTGCCAGCAGCCCAAAGATGGGGAACACTGAAGCTTTCTTT
CDR3: CASSPKMGNTEAFF

J: TRBJ2-7
length: 15
D: TRBD2
size: NA
V: TRBV11-2
DNA: TGTGCCAGCATCCGTCCGGCGGGAGGAACCCACGAGCAGTACTTC
CDR3: CASIRPAGGTHEQYF

J: TRBJ1-1
length: 13
D: TRBD1
size: few
V: TRBV9
DNA: TGTGCCAGCAGCGTGACAGGGCATACTGAAGCTTTCTTT
CDR3: CASSVTGHTEAFF

J: TRBJ1-6
length: 16
D: NA
size: few
V: TRBV13
DNA: TGTGCCAGCAGCTTAGGGGGGACACACACGGATTCACCCCTCCACTTT
CDR3: CASSLGGTHTDSPLHF

J: TRBJ2-7
length: 13
D: TRBD2
size: NA
V: TRBV3-1
DNA: TGTGCCAGCAGAATGGGACTAGCTGACGAGCAGTACTTC
CDR3: CASRMGLADEQYF

J: TRBJ2-3
length: 14
D: TRBD1
size: NA
V: TRBV12-3/TRBV12-4
DNA: TGTGCCAGCAGTCTGGACAGGGGCCCAGATACGCAGTATTTT
CDR3: CASSLDRGPDTQYF

J: TRBJ2-6
length: 15
D: TRBD2
size: NA
V: TRBV6-5
DNA: TGTGCCAGCAGGGAGCCGGGACTAGCCGAATTCGTCCTGACTTTC
CDR3: CASREPGLAEFVLTF

J: TRBJ2-1
length: 10
D: NA
size: NA
V: TRBV2
DNA: TGTGCCAGCACGTACAATGAGCAGTTCTTC
CDR3: CASTYNEQFF

J: TRBJ2-3
length: 16
D: TRBD2
size: few
V: TRBV9
DNA: TGTGCCAGCAGCACCTACGGGGCGGGAGGAACAGATACGCAGTATTTT
CDR3: CASSTYGAGGTDTQYF

J: TRBJ1-4
length: 13
D: NA
size: many
V: TRBV28
DNA: TGTGCCAGCGAGGCATATGGGGATGAAAAACTGTTTTTT
CDR3: CASEAYGDEKLFF

J: TRBJ1-1
length: 15
D: NA
size: few
V: TRBV7-2
DNA: TGTGCCAGCACTCCCCGGGAGGGGGGGAACACTGAAGCTTTCTTT
CDR3: CASTPREGGNTEAFF